These 13 T cell receptor beta chains were sequenced from one sample in a study of T cells after yellow fever vaccination. A single record per CDR3 protein comes from TCRdb applying MiXCR to the 5' RACE reads. The sample includes some 110,000 distinct CDR3 sequences, under 9% of them seen just once. Sequenced material: CD8+ T cells sorted from PBMCs, taken 45 days after the yellow fever booster vaccination. The receptors originated from a man younger than 40 who received the YFV17D yellow fever vaccine.

This clonotype was counted many times. V is TRBV24-1 and J is TRBJ1-2, with no clear D. The germline V gene encodes CDR1 KGHDR and CDR2 SFDVKD. Deletions cut 4 bases from V and 0 bases from J, with 5 bases between. There are 13 residues in the CDR3. CDR3 in amino acids: CATSDGSNYGYTF. CDR3 in DNA: TGTGCCACCAGTGACGGATCTAACTATGGCTACACCTTC.

This clonotype was recorded at least ten times. The chain is built from TRBV7-6 and TRBJ2-3; D may be TRBD2 (5 bases). The CDR3 contains 14 residues. The V end lost 7 bases, the J end lost 6 bases, and 17 bases lay between the germline ends. Germline V gene data show CDR1 as SGHVS and CDR2 as FNYEAQ. The DNA of the CDR3 is TGTGCCAGCACCCTGCAAGGTAGCGATGATACGCAGTATTTT. Translating it yields CASTLQGSDDTQYF.

The chain has TRBV12-3 or TRBV12-4 and TRBJ2-7; 7 bases are a match to TRBD1. The CDR3 totals 13 residues. Trimming at V came to 7 bases and at J to 2 bases, leaving 5 bases not matched to a gene. CDR3 nucleotides: TGTGCCAGCAAGGCAGGGGGAGCCTACGAGCAGTACTTC. This gives the protein CASKAGGAYEQYF.

This clonotype was seen many times. The V gene is TRBV12-3 or TRBV12-4, the J gene TRBJ2-5; D call uncertain. This CDR3 contains 13 residues. Trimming removed 2 bases at V and 5 bases at J, with 9 bases between. In DNA, the CDR3 is TGTGCCAGCAGTTTAATTCTCGCGGAGACCCAGTACTTC. Translation: CASSLILAETQYF.

At least ten counts were recorded for this clonotype. The J gene is TRBJ2-1, the V gene TRBV2; D is unresolved. The CDR3 sequence is 15 residues long. V was shortened by 3 bases and J by 3 bases, with 12 bases between the two germline ends. The germline gives CDR1 SNHLY, CDR2 FYNNEI. The CDR3 here is CASSERISYYNEQFF. The CDR3 coding sequence is TGTGCCAGCAGTGAGCGGATCTCGTACTACAATGAGCAGTTCTTC.

This clonotype was observed many times. The CDR3 DNA reads TGCGCCAGCAGCTCGCCGAGGGAGGCAAGGGGATTATCAGATACGCAGTATTTT. Translated, it gives CASSSPREARGLSDTQYF. V gene TRBV5-1 combines with J gene TRBJ2-3, with TRBD2 as a possible D gene (6 bases). This CDR3 comprises 18 residues. Germline V lookup: CDR1 SGHRS, CDR2 YFSETQ. V lost 3 bases and J 4 bases, leaving 24 bases between the germline ends.

This clonotype was seen repeatedly, ten times or more. The chain links TRBV7-9 to TRBJ2-7; D remains unclear. CDR1 and CDR2 from the germline V gene are SEHNR and FQNEAQ (reference sequence). The CDR3 is 14 amino acids. The V end lost 5 bases, the J end lost 0 bases, and 11 bases lay between the germline ends. CDR3 sequence: CASSPIVVSYEQYF. CDR3 nucleotide sequence: TGTGCCAGCAGCCCAATCGTAGTCTCCTACGAGCAGTACTTC.

This clonotype showed up many times. This chain connects TRBV6-2 or TRBV6-3 to TRBJ2-1, with D possibly being TRBD2 (6 bases). The CDR3 spans 14 residues. V was trimmed by 6 bases and J by 0 bases, leaving 9 bases between them. Germline V lookup: CDR1 MNHEY, CDR2 SVGEGT. The CDR3 nucleotides are TGTGCCAGCAGCGGGACTCCCTCCTACAATGAGCAGTTCTTC. Encoded protein: CASSGTPSYNEQFF.

This clonotype came up a few times. V gene TRBV20-1 combines with J gene TRBJ2-1; the D is unclear. Trimming shortened V by 3 bases and J by 3 bases, and 18 bases separated the two germline ends. The germline CDR1 and CDR2 sequences are DFQATT and SNEGSKA (reference sequence). The CDR3 loop spans 16 amino acids. The CDR3 loop is CSARGAEGRLYNEQFF. CDR3 nucleotides: TGCAGTGCTAGGGGTGCCGAAGGTCGACTCTACAATGAGCAGTTCTTC.

This clonotype was seen many times. The J gene is TRBJ2-2, the V gene TRBV5-1; TRBD1 agrees at 8 bases. V lost 4 bases and J lost 6; bases outside the gene matches: 8. CDR3 length: 15 residues. Germline CDR1 SGHRS, CDR2 YFSETQ. CDR3 sequence: CASSPGQARSGELFF. The DNA for the CDR3 is TGCGCCAGCAGCCCGGGACAGGCACGTTCCGGGGAGCTGTTTTTT.

This clonotype was counted at least ten times. The V and J genes are TRBV12-3 or TRBV12-4 and TRBJ2-5; no clear D. Trimming removed 3 bases at V and 7 bases at J, with 6 bases between. CDR3 size: 11 residues. The CDR3 nucleotides are TGTGCCAGCAGTTTGGGAACGACCCAGTACTTC. Protein product: CASSLGTTQYF.

At least ten counts were recorded for this clonotype. In nucleotides, the CDR3 is TGTGCCAGCAGCTTAGTTCTAGCGGGACACAATGAGCAGTTCTTC. Translated, it gives CASSLVLAGHNEQFF. V is TRBV7-9 and J is TRBJ2-1; 9 bases map to TRBD2. The CDR3 is made up of 15 amino acids. Germline-derived CDR1 and CDR2 are SEHNR and FQNEAQ (reference sequence). Trimming removed 1 base from V and 5 bases from J; junction bases left unmatched: 3.

This clonotype was counted at least ten times. This rearrangement joins TRBV6-4 to TRBJ2-2; D is uncertain. V was trimmed by 0 bases and J by 5 bases, leaving 7 bases between them. The germline V gene has CDR1 MRHNA and CDR2 SNTAGT. The CDR3 runs 14 residues. As DNA, the CDR3 is TGTGCCAGCAGTGACTCTTCCGGGACCGGGGAGCTGTTTTTT. It specifies CASSDSSGTGELFF.